This T cell receptor beta chain came from a study of T-cell memory formation after mild COVID-19. Study-wide points: The study found balanced CD4/CD8 in clones contracting day 15 to 85 and a CD4+ lean in later expanders.

The 5'RACE method, run with constant-segment primers, produced TCR alpha and TCR beta cDNA libraries (carrying sample barcodes and UMIs). MiXCR, run by TCRdb on the 5' RACE reads, gives a single entry per CDR3 protein. The top ten hold roughly 1.9% of the sample, which has about 200,000 distinct CDR3 sequences, under 20% seen once. Remarks on this clonotype: The antigen remains undetermined.

Germline-derived CDR1 and CDR2 are SGDLS and YYNGEE. The CDR3 runs 16 residues. Trimming at V came to 2 bases and at J to 0 bases, leaving 4 bases not matched to a gene. The TCR comes from an adult woman who had mild COVID-19 (a few samples of this study predate the infection). Cell type and time point are not known. The chain joins TRBV9 to TRBJ2-1, with 8 bases lining up with TRBD1. What was sequenced was PBMCs or a T cell subset sorted from them (not recorded which). The CDR3 DNA reads TGTGCCAGCAGCGTCGGGACAGGCGGCTCCTACAATGAGCAGTTCTTC. Protein product: CASSVGTGGSYNEQFF.